This paragraph covers one T cell receptor beta chain sequence. The data originate from a study of blood T cell repertoires in COVID-19. Measured with immunoSEQ multiplex PCR; TCRdb has only the in-frame clones, and not every one. The sample yields 310,000 or so clones, about 86% seen once. The V and J ends lost 0 bases and 6 bases respectively, with 8 bases between them. Germline V gene lookup returns CDR1 LGHNA and CDR2 YSLEER. The CDR3 is made up of 13 amino acids. The genes are TRBV4-3 and TRBJ1-2; no definite D call. This receptor was identified in a woman younger than 45 who had recovered from COVID-19. Sequenced input: peripheral blood. The CDR3 here is CASSQDRGDGYTF. DNA for the CDR3: TGCGCCAGCAGCCAAGATCGCGGGGATGGCTACACCTTC.